What follows describes a single T cell receptor (beta chain). TCRdb keeps only in-frame clones here, not all; method: immunoSEQ multiplex PCR. Of about 100,000 clones in the sample, around four fifths are singletons; the top ten hold roughly 18%. Germline CDR1 is MNHEY and CDR2 is SVGAGI. The length of the CDR3 is 14 residues. V trimming: 4 bases; J trimming: 6 bases; junction bases outside the gene matches: 7. This sample stems from a study of control samples from healthy donors and cancer patients. Sequenced material: blood. The chain recombines TRBV6-5 with TRBJ1-1; TRBD1 matches at 8 bases. This clonotype originated in a man in his thirties or forties in good health. The CDR3 reads CASSSWTGKSEAFF. DNA of the CDR3: TGTGCCAGCAGTTCCTGGACAGGGAAGTCTGAAGCTTTCTTT.